This entry is about one TCR beta chain. This sample was taken from a study of shared clonotypes between healthy human individuals. Genomic DNA of each subset was evenly split across several immunoSEQ plates. The assay was immunoSEQ multiplex PCR, and TCRdb's table has in-frame clones only and misses some. The sample has some 2.1 million clones; about 95% are singletons. The ends lost 5 bases at V and 2 bases at J; junction bases unmatched: 4. The V gene's germline CDR1 is MNHNY and CDR2 SVGAGI (reference sequence). The length of the CDR3 is 15 residues. The receptor's source is a man aged 18 to 30 in good health. V is TRBV6-6 and J is TRBJ2-3, with 10 positions matching TRBD1. Material: naive CD4+ T cells sorted from blood. Subset: CD45RA+ positively selected. In DNA, the CDR3 is TGTGCCAGCAGTCCCGGGACAGGGGCCACAGATACGCAGTATTTT. Translating it yields CASSPGTGATDTQYF.